One and the same sample provided the 30 T cell receptor beta chains below, sequenced in a study of T cell repertoires in ileal Crohn's disease. Repertoires were generated with immunoSEQ multiplex PCR, while TCRdb's copy carries only in-frame clones and drops some. This sample has approximately 7,000 clones, with around 70% found just once. Sequenced material: ileal tissue. These receptors came from an adult with Crohn's disease.

This chain connects TRBV5-6 to TRBJ1-1, with 8 bases lining up with TRBD1. J lost 7 bases, V lost 0 bases, and 5 bases had no gene match. The CDR3 contains 14 residues. Germline values: CDR1 SGHDT, CDR2 YYEEEE. CDR3 coding DNA: TGTGCCAGCAGCTTGGGACAGGGGCGGGGTGAAGCTTTCTTT. Translated, it gives CASSLGQGRGEAFF.

This clone occurred a few times. This chain joins TRBV2 and TRBJ1-3; TRBD1 might be the D (6 bases). V was trimmed by 3 bases and J by 7 bases, leaving 10 bases between them. Germline CDR1 reads SNHLY; CDR2 reads FYNNEI. The CDR3 sequence is 13 residues long. CDR3 DNA sequence: TGTGCCAGCAGTGAGAGGGGGTACAACACCATATATTTT. Translated, it gives CASSERGYNTIYF.

This rearrangement joins TRBV2 to TRBJ2-7; 9 nucleotides agree with TRBD1. V shed 1 base and J 2 bases; nucleotides not matched to a gene: 9. Germline CDR1 is SNHLY and CDR2 is FYNNEI. CDR3 size: 17 residues. This CDR3 reads CASSEETPGTGTYEQYF. The CDR3 DNA sequence: TGTGCCAGCAGTGAAGAGACCCCCGGGACAGGGACCTACGAGCAGTACTTC.

This clone came up once. The genes are TRBV28 and TRBJ2-5; TRBD2 matches at 7 bases. In germline, CDR1 is MDHEN, CDR2 SYDVKM. With 6 bases clipped from V and 8 bases from J, the junction kept 12 bases outside the gene matches. The CDR3 contains 14 residues. CDR3 in DNA: TGTGCCAGCAGGACAGCGGGGCAAACGTACACCCAGTACTTC. It codes for CASRTAGQTYTQYF.

The rearrangement links TRBV6-5 to TRBJ1-1, with 8 bases matching TRBD1. The CDR3 totals 15 residues. Germline values: CDR1 MNHEY, CDR2 SVGAGI. With V trimmed by 2 bases and J by 8 bases, 10 bases remained unmatched. The CDR3 nucleotides are TGTGCCAGCAGTTACATCGGGACAGGTGGTCCCGAAGCTTTCTTT. As protein: CASSYIGTGGPEAFF.

The gene calls are TRBV5-4 and TRBJ2-1, with 8 positions matching TRBD2. The CDR3 has 15 residues. Per germline, CDR1 SGHNT and CDR2 YYREEE (reference sequence). V lost 0 bases and J lost 3; bases outside the gene matches: 2. CDR3 in amino acids: CASSLVRGVYNEQFF. The DNA of the CDR3 is TGTGCCAGCAGCTTGGTGCGGGGGGTCTACAATGAGCAGTTCTTC.

The chain is built from TRBV10-3 and TRBJ2-1; D ambiguous. Trimming shortened V by 10 bases and J by 10 bases, and 14 bases separated the two germline ends. CDR1 ENHRY and CDR2 SYGVKD come from the germline V gene. The CDR3 loop spans 11 amino acids. The CDR3 region is CATAGAEEQFF. The CDR3 coding sequence is TGTGCCACTGCCGGAGCCGAGGAGCAGTTCTTC.

The V call is TRBV2, the J call TRBJ1-1; D is undetermined. Per germline, CDR1 SNHLY and CDR2 FYNNEI. The CDR3 consists of 13 residues. Trimming took off 6 bases at V and 0 bases at J, with 8 bases between the two ends. CDR3 DNA: TGTGCCAGCAGCGCGGGATTGAACACTGAAGCTTTCTTT. Amino acid sequence: CASSAGLNTEAFF.

This clone was picked up a small number of times. This same CDR3 is encoded by further DNA sequences in the sample. The J gene is TRBJ2-7, the V gene TRBV4-3; 8 bases are a match to TRBD1. V shed 0 bases, J shed 1 base, and the junction held 2 bases outside the gene matches. The germline V gene has CDR1 LGHNA and CDR2 YSLEER. CDR3 size: 15 residues. The CDR3 region has the DNA TGCGCCAGCAGCCAAGACGACAGGGGTTCCTACGAGCAGTACTTC. It specifies CASSQDDRGSYEQYF.

This chain joins TRBV29-1 and TRBJ2-1, with 10 bases that match TRBD2. The CDR3 runs to 14 residues. Germline V gives CDR1 SQVTM, CDR2 ANQGSEA. The V segment lost 3 bases and the J segment 6 bases; nucleotides outside the gene matches: 5. The CDR3 reads CSVDPSGGGNEQFF. CDR3 in DNA: TGCAGCGTTGATCCTAGCGGGGGAGGCAATGAGCAGTTCTTC.

The chain combines TRBV6-5 with TRBJ1-1; D perhaps matches TRBD1 (5 bases). The CDR3 loop spans 15 amino acids. V lost 7 bases and J 0 bases, leaving 15 bases between the germline ends. CDR1 and CDR2 (germline): MNHEY, SVGAGI. CDR3 bases: TGTGCCAGCACCGCAGACAGTCTCATGAACACTGAAGCTTTCTTT. It encodes CASTADSLMNTEAFF.

The V gene is TRBV12-5, the J gene TRBJ2-1, with a tentative D call TRBD1 (5 bases). This CDR3 has 15 amino acids. Germline CDR1 is LGHNT and CDR2 is FRNRAP. V was clipped by 2 bases and J by 1 base, with 9 bases between them. Here the CDR3 reads CASGLTQGSYNEQFF. Here the CDR3 DNA reads TGTGCTAGTGGTTTGACCCAGGGATCCTACAATGAGCAGTTCTTC.

The chain combines TRBV25-1 with TRBJ2-7; TRBD1 matches 7 bases. Germline V gene sequence: CDR1 MGHDK, CDR2 SYGVNS. The CDR3 extends over 14 amino acids. Trimming at V came to 5 bases and at J to 1 base, leaving 5 bases not matched to a gene. This CDR3 reads CASSFWDSSYEQYF. The CDR3, as DNA: TGTGCCAGCAGTTTCTGGGACAGTTCCTACGAGCAGTACTTC.

The chain couples TRBV5-6 to TRBJ2-7; D is undetermined. V was shortened by 0 bases and J by 6 bases, with 7 bases between the two germline ends. This CDR3 has 12 amino acids. CDR1 and CDR2 (germline): SGHDT, YYEEEE. The CDR3 here is CASSLDRFEQYF. CDR3 nucleotides: TGTGCCAGCAGCTTGGATCGGTTCGAGCAGTACTTC.

DNA for the CDR3: TGTGCCAGCAGCTACGAAACTCGGAGGGCTGAAGCTTTCTTT. Residues: CASSYETRRAEAFF. This rearrangement joins TRBV11-2 to TRBJ1-1; D call uncertain. The CDR3 spans 14 residues. Trimming cost V 4 bases and J 6 bases, with 15 bases left between them. The germline CDR1 and CDR2 sequences are SGHAT and FQNNGV.

This clone occurred a few times. The chain couples TRBV29-1 to TRBJ2-5; 7 nucleotides align to TRBD1. Germline values: CDR1 SQVTM, CDR2 ANQGSEA. The CDR3 totals 13 residues. V trimming: 6 bases; J trimming: 3 bases; junction bases outside the gene matches: 7. The CDR3, as DNA: TGCAGCGTGAACCGACAGGGAAAAGAGACCCAGTACTTC. Protein sequence: CSVNRQGKETQYF.

The rearrangement uses TRBV10-1 and TRBJ2-2; D not resolved. There are 14 residues in the CDR3. Trimming pared 2 bases from V and 5 bases from J, leaving 9 bases between. From germline, CDR1 is WNHNN and CDR2 SYGVQD (reference sequence). CDR3 protein: CASSEILETGELFF. The CDR3 coding sequence is TGCGCCAGCAGTGAGATCCTAGAAACCGGGGAGCTGTTTTTT.

This sequence joins TRBV5-1 and TRBJ2-5; no clear D. The ends were cut back, 1 base at V and 2 bases at J, with 6 bases in the middle. The CDR3 length is 13 residues. The germline CDR1 and CDR2 sequences are SGHRS and YFSETQ. The CDR3 protein is CASSLYEQETQYF. The CDR3 DNA is TGCGCCAGCAGCTTGTACGAGCAAGAGACCCAGTACTTC.

Here the CDR3 reads CASSLVLGSIPQPQHF. The DNA for the CDR3 is TGCGCCAGCAGCCTAGTCCTAGGCAGTATACCTCAGCCCCAGCATTTT. The chain joins TRBV4-1 to TRBJ1-5, with unresolved D. Deletions cut 4 bases from V and 6 bases from J, with 19 bases between. The CDR3 contains 16 residues. Per the germline V gene, CDR1 is MGHRA and CDR2 is YSYEKL.

The chain uses TRBV9 and TRBJ1-4; 9 bases align to TRBD1. Germline CDR1 and CDR2: SGDLS and YYNGEE. This CDR3 comprises 15 residues. Germline trimming cut 1 base from V and 5 bases from J; bases unmatched to any gene: 3. As DNA, the CDR3 is TGTGCCAGCAGCGTACAGACAGGGGGAAATGAAAAACTGTTTTTT. It yields the protein CASSVQTGGNEKLFF.

This clone has just one count. The chain has TRBV27 and TRBJ1-2; 8 bases are shared with TRBD1. Per the germline V gene, CDR1 is MNHEY and CDR2 is SMNVEV (reference sequence). The CDR3 has 15 residues. V was pared by 3 bases and J by 7 bases, with 10 bases of the junction left unmatched. CDR3 bases: TGTGCCAGCAGTTTTGGGGCAGGGGGCTTAGGTGGCTACACCTTC. Its translation: CASSFGAGGLGGYTF.

This clone was seen more than once but under ten times. The J gene is TRBJ2-3, the V gene TRBV4-2; 9 nucleotides line up with TRBD2. The V segment lost 3 bases and the J segment 2 bases; nucleotides outside the gene matches: 3. Germline V gives CDR1 LGHNA, CDR2 YNFKEQ. The CDR3 runs to 15 residues. CDR3 DNA sequence: TGTGCCAGCAGCCAGGTAGCGGGGGTCACAGATACGCAGTATTTT. Protein product: CASSQVAGVTDTQYF.

The chain employs TRBV6-5 and TRBJ2-2, with 7 bases identical to TRBD1. The CDR3 extends over 15 amino acids. In germline, CDR1 is MNHEY, CDR2 SVGAGI. V dropped 0 bases and J dropped 9; count of bases not matched to a gene: 7. The CDR3 loop is CASSYSGTVDRELFF. Here the CDR3 DNA reads TGTGCCAGCAGTTACTCTGGGACAGTTGACCGGGAGCTGTTTTTT.

The gene calls are TRBV21-1 and TRBJ1-5. TRBV21-1 counts as a pseudogene. This CDR3 is built from 12 residues. CDR3 coding DNA: TGTGCCCCCAAGTGGAGGTATCAGCCCCAGCATTTT. It yields the protein CAPKWRYQPQHF.

The chain links TRBV6-1 to TRBJ1-4; D is ambiguous. V was trimmed by 4 bases and J by 5 bases, leaving 8 bases between them. Per the germline V gene, CDR1 is MNHNS and CDR2 is SASEGT. CDR3 size: 13 residues. The CDR3 nucleotides read TGTGCCAGCAGTGGTCAGAGGAATGAAAAACTGTTTTTT. Protein: CASSGQRNEKLFF.

Only a few counts were recorded for this clone. This sequence joins TRBV19 and TRBJ2-5, with D possibly being TRBD2 (5 bases). This CDR3 spans 13 amino acids. With 6 bases removed from V and 4 bases from J, the gap between germline ends came to 12 bases. CDR1 is LNHDA, CDR2 SQIVND, per germline (reference sequence). CDR3 sequence reads: CASRPSQPETQYF. The CDR3 coding sequence is TGTGCCAGTAGGCCTAGCCAACCAGAGACCCAGTACTTC.

The table lists this clone with a count of one. V is TRBV5-1 and J is TRBJ1-3; D is uncertain. The CDR3 has 16 residues. V shed 0 bases and J shed 0 bases, with 10 bases lying between them. Germline V gene lookup returns CDR1 SGHRS and CDR2 YFSETQ. The CDR3 region is CASSLENPSSGNTIYF. CDR3 nucleotide sequence: TGCGCCAGCAGCTTGGAGAATCCGAGCTCTGGAAACACCATATATTTT.

This clone is classed as medium-sized. The chain recombines TRBV28 with TRBJ1-3, with D maybe TRBD1 (6 bases). The CDR3 extends over 13 amino acids. Germline values: CDR1 MDHEN, CDR2 SYDVKM. Trimming stripped 11 bases from V and 1 base from J, with 12 bases between. The CDR3 DNA reads as TGTGCCGCAGGACAGCCGTCTGGAAACACCATATATTTT. This translates into CAAGQPSGNTIYF.

This clone was picked up one time. The chain is built from TRBV27 and TRBJ2-1, with 7 bases identical to TRBD1. The CDR3 has 14 residues. V shed 5 bases and J 3 bases; nucleotides not matched to a gene: 4. The germline gives CDR1 MNHEY, CDR2 SMNVEV (reference sequence). CDR3 DNA: TGTGCCAGCAGTCTCCGACAGGGCTACAATGAGCAGTTCTTC. It specifies CASSLRQGYNEQFF.

This clone was seen a few times. V usage is TRBV6-1 and J usage is TRBJ2-1; D is unresolved. V was shortened by 4 bases and J by 8 bases, with 9 bases between the two germline ends. CDR1 and CDR2 from the germline V gene are MNHNS and SASEGT. CDR3 length: 12 residues. CDR3 bases: TGTGCCAGCAGTGGAGACACCTATGAGCAGTTCTTC. Its protein is CASSGDTYEQFF.